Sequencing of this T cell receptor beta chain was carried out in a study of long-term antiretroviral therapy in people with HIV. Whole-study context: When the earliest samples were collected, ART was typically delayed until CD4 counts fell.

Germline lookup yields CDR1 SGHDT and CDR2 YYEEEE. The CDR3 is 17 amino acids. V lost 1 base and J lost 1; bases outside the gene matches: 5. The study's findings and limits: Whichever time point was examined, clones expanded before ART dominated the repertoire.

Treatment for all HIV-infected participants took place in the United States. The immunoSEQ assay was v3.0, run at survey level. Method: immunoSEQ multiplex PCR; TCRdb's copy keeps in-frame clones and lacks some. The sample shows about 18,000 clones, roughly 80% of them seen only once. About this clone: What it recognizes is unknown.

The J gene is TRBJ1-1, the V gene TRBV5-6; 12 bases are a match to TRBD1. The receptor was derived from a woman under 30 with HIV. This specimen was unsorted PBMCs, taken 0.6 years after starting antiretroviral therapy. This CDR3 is CASSLRGQGAWNTEAFF. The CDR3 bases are TGTGCCAGCAGCTTGAGGGGACAGGGGGCTTGGAACACTGAAGCTTTCTTT.